This is a list of T cell receptor beta chains from one sample in a study of memory CD4+ T cells and cytomegalovirus serostatus. Clones were sequenced by immunoSEQ multiplex PCR, and TCRdb holds only the in-frame ones, with some missing. This sample has about 58,000 clones, with approximately 82% found just once. The sequenced sample consisted of memory CD4+ T cells from blood. These receptors were obtained from an adult in good health and CMV-seronegative. Some clones in this sample may be carry-over from other donors' samples. Each CDR3 is given with its conserved first and last residue.

J: TRBJ1-1; V: TRBV27; CDR3: CASSLKGVGINTEAFF
J: TRBJ2-1; V: TRBV11-2; CDR3: CASSLGTDYNEQFF
J: TRBJ2-3; V: TRBV10-3; CDR3: CAISDTGGISDTQYF
J: TRBJ2-3; V: TRBV2; CDR3: CASSDERGSDTQYF
J: TRBJ1-1; V: TRBV5-6; CDR3: CASSFGLMNTEAFF
J: TRBJ2-3; V: TRBV27; CDR3: CASSGLAGLPSTDTQYF
J: TRBJ2-2; V: TRBV5-1; CDR3: CASRVFSGTGELFF
J: TRBJ1-4; V: TRBV6-5; CDR3: CASSADRRNNEKLFF
J: TRBJ1-6; V: TRBV28; CDR3: CASSLVTINNSPLHF
J: TRBJ1-2; V: TRBV6-1; CDR3: CASSAREGYYGYTF
J: TRBJ2-5; V: TRBV5-6; CDR3: CASRGIGVETQYF
J: TRBJ1-6; V: TRBV27; CDR3: CASRTGSKSPLHF
J: TRBJ2-2; V: TRBV28; CDR3: CASSSSTGTGGELFF
J: TRBJ2-7; V: TRBV4-3; CDR3: CASSQDTPPAAQYF
J: TRBJ2-1; V: TRBV28; CDR3: CASRGRVSYNEQFF
J: TRBJ2-5; V: TRBV11-2; CDR3: CASSYANREGTQYF
J: TRBJ1-3; V: TRBV5-6; CDR3: CASSLLSGDTIYF
J: TRBJ1-3; V: TRBV30; CDR3: CAWSGMGATGNTIYF
J: TRBJ1-4; V: TRBV6-5; CDR3: CASRGTGTEKLFF
J: TRBJ2-3; V: TRBV19; CDR3: CASSAGTAHGTQYF
J: TRBJ2-5; V: TRBV28; CDR3: CASTPGERAWETQYF
J: TRBJ1-6; V: TRBV14; CDR3: CASSQDRSRGSPLHF
J: TRBJ1-4; V: TRBV19; CDR3: CASTLWGSNEKLFF
J: TRBJ2-3; V: TRBV6-1; CDR3: CASSEASGTRRAQYF
J: TRBJ2-3; V: TRBV5-4; CDR3: CASSLGQPDPTDTQYF
J: TRBJ2-5; V: TRBV7-2; CDR3: CASRTGQGAIPETQYF
J: TRBJ1-2; V: TRBV6-6; CDR3: CASSSTGEYGYTF
J: TRBJ2-3; V: TRBV7-2; CDR3: CASSSGQVTDTQYF
J: TRBJ2-7; V: TRBV5-1; CDR3: CASSMTGAYEQYF
J: TRBJ2-3; V: TRBV6-6; CDR3: CASSYAASTDTQYF
J: TRBJ1-5; V: TRBV7-2; CDR3: CASSLVTGGNQPQHF
J: TRBJ2-2; V: TRBV6-6; CDR3: CASSTQGGTGELFF
J: TRBJ1-4; V: TRBV28; CDR3: CASSFSGVVEKLFF
J: TRBJ1-4; V: TRBV7-9; CDR3: CASSLSLEKLFF
J: TRBJ1-4; V: TRBV30; CDR3: CAWSVRPTGINEKLFF
J: TRBJ1-6; V: TRBV12-1; CDR3: CASSSRSPTSGYNSPLHF
J: TRBJ2-7; V: TRBV7-2; CDR3: CASSLVPSGISSYEQYF
J: TRBJ2-1; V: TRBV11-2; CDR3: CASTLSGGSSYNEQFF
J: TRBJ2-7; V: TRBV5-1; CDR3: CASSLAPYREQYF
J: TRBJ2-5; V: TRBV28; CDR3: CASSVAGGGQETQYF
J: TRBJ2-5; V: TRBV28; CDR3: CASSLRGLGQETQYF
J: TRBJ1-1; V: TRBV9; CDR3: CASSVAGSLNTEAFF
J: TRBJ1-2; V: TRBV27; CDR3: CASSPSGGSNYGYTF
J: TRBJ1-1; V: TRBV5-1; CDR3: CASRPVGQGSTEAFF
J: TRBJ2-5; V: TRBV28; CDR3: CASSFLGSQETQYF
J: TRBJ2-1; V: TRBV18; CDR3: CASSPPIVNEQFF
J: TRBJ2-2; V: TRBV19; CDR3: CASSPYSGRLNTGELFF
J: TRBJ2-7; V: TRBV10-3; CDR3: CAITYSIGQGRGEQYF
J: TRBJ2-3; V: TRBV7-2; CDR3: CASSLRLAGGPGGDTQYF
J: TRBJ2-1; V: TRBV5-1; CDR3: CASTLGSGRSSYNEQFF
J: TRBJ2-2; V: TRBV10-3; CDR3: CAISDQNTGELFF
J: TRBJ2-5; V: TRBV7-2; CDR3: CASTTYLAGGGTQYF
J: TRBJ1-2; V: TRBV18; CDR3: CASSPAAGSYGYTF
J: TRBJ2-3; V: TRBV5-1; CDR3: CASMGASTDTQYF
J: TRBJ2-1; V: TRBV28; CDR3: CASSFPDRGGQFF
J: TRBJ1-1; V: TRBV7-2; CDR3: CASSPNPRGNTEAFF